The subject of this entry is one TCR beta chain. The entry originates in a study of blood T cell repertoires in COVID-19. In the study overall: There were acute and convalescent COVID-19 samples, and they came from the United States, Italy and Spain.

V was clipped by 6 bases and J by 10 bases, with 13 bases between them. The CDR3 has 13 residues. Germline V gene data show CDR1 as MNHEY and CDR2 as SMNVEV (reference sequence). Libraries were prepared by immunoSEQ multiplex PCR; TCRdb keeps only in-frame clonotypes and omits some of them. The sample records more than 80,000 clones, roughly 90% being singletons. The specimen sequenced was peripheral blood. The clonotype originates from an elderly man with acute or convalescent COVID-19. The rearrangement links TRBV27 to TRBJ1-6, with D possibly being TRBD1 (5 bases). The CDR3 loop is CASSQGIASPLHF. The CDR3 DNA follows: TGTGCCAGCAGCCAGGGAATAGCATCACCCCTCCACTTT.